The entry that follows covers one T cell receptor beta chain sequence. This table comes from immunoSEQ multiplex PCR, and its TCRdb copy is limited to in-frame clones, with some not included. The sample holds around 340,000 clones, approximately 86% seen once. This record belongs to a study of blood T cell repertoires in COVID-19. Study members were between about 18 and 95 years old and lived in fewer than 30 US regions. The clonotype comes from a middle-aged woman with acute COVID-19. Sequencing was performed on PBMCs or T cells enriched from blood (not recorded which).

CDR3 protein: CASSPGQGHHEQYF. CDR3 bases: TGTGCCAGCAGCCCAGGACAGGGGCACCACGAGCAGTACTTC. This chain uses TRBV5-5 with TRBJ2-7; 9 bases align to TRBD1. There are 14 residues in the CDR3. Looked up from germline, CDR1 is SGHKS and CDR2 is YYEKEE (reference sequence). V lost 4 bases to trimming and J lost 5 bases; unmatched junction nucleotides: 7.